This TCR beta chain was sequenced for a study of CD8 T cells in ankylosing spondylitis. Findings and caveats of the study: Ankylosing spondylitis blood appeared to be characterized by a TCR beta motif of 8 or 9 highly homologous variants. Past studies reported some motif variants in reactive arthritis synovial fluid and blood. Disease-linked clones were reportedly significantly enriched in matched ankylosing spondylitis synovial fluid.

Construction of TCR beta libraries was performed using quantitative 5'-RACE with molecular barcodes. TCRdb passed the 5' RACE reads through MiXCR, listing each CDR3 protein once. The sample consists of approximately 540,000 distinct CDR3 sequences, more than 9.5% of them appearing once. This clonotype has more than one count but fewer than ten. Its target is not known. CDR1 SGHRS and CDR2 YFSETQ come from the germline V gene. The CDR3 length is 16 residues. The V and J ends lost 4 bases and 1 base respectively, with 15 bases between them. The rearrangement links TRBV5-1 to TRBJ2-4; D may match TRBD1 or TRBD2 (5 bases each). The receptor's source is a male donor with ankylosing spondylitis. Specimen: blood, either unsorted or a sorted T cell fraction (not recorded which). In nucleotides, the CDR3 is TGCGCCAGCAGCATTTCGGGGCCCTCGGCCAAAAACATTCAGTACTTC. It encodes CASSISGPSAKNIQYF.